One and the same sample provided the 4 T cell receptor beta chains below, sequenced in a study of graft-versus-host responses after intestinal transplantation. The antigens of these receptors remain unknown. Produced via immunoSEQ multiplex PCR; TCRdb's table is partial and in-frame only. The data contain 84,000 or so clones, roughly 91% of them singletons. The starting material was unstimulated CD8+ T cells sorted from spleen or lymph node cells, obtained before transplant. These receptors were collected from a human donor who was the organ donor for an intestinal transplant.

The genes are TRBV28 and TRBJ1-1; D unresolved. The CDR3 is 14 residues long. Trimming pared 2 bases from V and 0 bases from J, leaving 7 bases between. Germline CDR1 is MDHEN and CDR2 is SYDVKM. The chain's CDR3 is CASSLVGMNTEAFF. DNA of the CDR3: TGTGCCAGCAGTTTAGTCGGGATGAACACTGAAGCTTTCTTT.

DNA for the CDR3: TGCGCCAGCAGCTTGGGGGGCGCGGAAGCCCTGTACTTC. This gives the protein CASSLGGAEALYF. The chain carries TRBV5-1 and TRBJ2-5, with D possibly TRBD1 on 5 matching bases. Trimming removed 0 bases at V and 13 bases at J, with 16 bases between. The CDR3 consists of 13 residues. Germline V gives CDR1 SGHRS, CDR2 YFSETQ.

The table lists this clone with a count of one. The J gene is TRBJ2-7, the V gene TRBV6-5, with D possibly matching TRBD2 (5 bases). V lost 2 bases and J lost 0, with 14 bases in between. This CDR3 region has 16 residues. Per the germline V gene, CDR1 is MNHEY and CDR2 is SVGAGI. The CDR3 loop is CASSYGQFGDSYEQYF. CDR3 DNA: TGTGCCAGCAGTTACGGGCAGTTCGGGGACTCCTACGAGCAGTACTTC.

This chain links TRBV15 with TRBJ2-1; 9 positions agree with TRBD2. The CDR3 runs to 16 residues. Germline assignment: CDR1 LNHNV and CDR2 YYDKDF (reference sequence). J lost 7 bases, V lost 3 bases, and 10 bases had no gene match. DNA for the CDR3: TGTGCCACCAGCAGCGTGACTAGCGGCTGGGGGAATGAGCAGTTCTTC. Residues: CATSSVTSGWGNEQFF.